The present T cell receptor beta chain was sequenced within a study of blood T cell dynamics during melanoma immunotherapy (TCRdb year 2020). At the level of the whole study: All patients had metastatic melanoma and were given first-line pembrolizumab or nivolumab plus ipilimumab as standard of care in the United Kingdom. Peripheral T cell receptor repertoires of metastatic melanoma patients were profiled before and after one cycle of checkpoint inhibitor therapy to find early correlates of response. Consecutive patients formed a training cohort, and a further independent group of patients from the same centre was pooled into an external validation set.

The time point label here, explained by the study, means: pre-treatment baseline. Blood samples were taken before treatment (T0) and at week 3 (W3), following the first cycle of checkpoint blockade. Except for a couple of patients with rapid clinical progression, response was assessed 12 weeks after the first infusion by RECIST 1.1; disease control meant complete response, partial response or stable disease. Patients with prior systemic cancer treatment, concomitant immunosuppressant therapy or synchronous other active malignancies were excluded. Both bulk PBMC and plasma cell-free DNA were sequenced for TCR beta so that circulating cells and T cell turnover could be tracked. PBMC were isolated from blood with Lymphoprep and SepMate tubes, followed by red cell lysis. QIAamp DNA Blood Mini kits were used to extract DNA from PBMC and sorted T cell subsets. The CDR3 spans 16 residues, from the cysteine through the phenylalanine. Just the 48-base CDR3 DNA is kept, in frame starting at base 1. V drops 0 bases and J drops 4 bases, leaving 13 bases in between. Reading the germline V gene gives CDR1 MNHNS and CDR2 SASEGT.

Overall results and qualifications from the work: The study was unable to establish whether the T cell clones driving the repertoire changes were melanoma-specific or instead reflected general immune activation. The relatively small sample size was acknowledged as potentially limiting generalization of the results. A bifurcated reorganization of the PBMC repertoire at W3, with increased clonality or increased diversity, was observed in patients who later achieved disease control, unlike in progressors.

For this clone: Which antigen it targets is not known. The record has no base qualities; no much larger clone is one base away.

Every bulk PBMC sample was loaded with the same fixed amount of roughly 400 ng of DNA. TCR beta CDR3 sequences were amplified from genomic DNA using the immunoSEQ TCRb Assay kit according to manufacturer instructions. The KAPA Library Quantification Kit for Illumina platforms was used to quantify pooled libraries by qPCR. Sequencing of the pooled libraries was done on an Illumina NextSeq 500, with clustering at about 0.55-1.2 pM. On the study's bioinformatics: The TCR data were analyzed using immunoSEQ ANALYZER and the R LymphoSeq package. A rearrangement efficiency score was calculated as productive divided by the sum of productive and non-productive CDR3 sequences. Clonality was measured with the Gini coefficient and diversity with the Renyi index at alpha=1, compared pairwise between timepoints within each patient. In LymphoSeq, clonal relatedness was computed using an edit distance of 3, and repertoire similarity was computed using the Bhattacharyya coefficient. To classify response, a linear discriminant analysis based on week-3 changes in clonality and diversity was built with the R MASS and caret packages. TCRdb retrieved this table from immuneACCESS and kept in-frame rearrangements only. Not all clones are present; in checked studies, unresolved V genes account for under half, and no reason is known for the remainder. Clone size and the V and J calls come from that table; the DNA yielded D and trimming. The table for this sample lists approximately 11,000 clones; over 65% of them were counted only once. The ten largest account for over 15% of the sample.

Recombination joined TRBV6-1 with TRBJ2-1, with no D gene named confidently. The receptor was derived from a human donor with melanoma. The sequencing used blood, collected from a patient treated with checkpoint blockade. The DNA reads as follows: TGTGCCAGCAGTGAAGCAGGGCCCTCCGGGTACAATGAGCAGTTCTTC. Translated, this gives CASSEAGPSGYNEQFF.